Following are 4 T cell receptor beta chains from one sample sequenced in a study of blood T cell repertoires in COVID-19. Sequencing was performed with immunoSEQ multiplex PCR; in TCRdb, only in-frame clones are kept and a portion is missing. The table includes about 300,000 clones, 70% to 90% detected once. The sequenced material came from PBMCs or T cells enriched from blood (not recorded which). The receptors derive from a woman under 30 who had recovered from COVID-19.

The chain uses TRBV30 and TRBJ1-1, with unresolved D. The CDR3 has 13 residues. Germline lookup yields CDR1 GTSNPN and CDR2 SVGIG (reference sequence). Between the trimmed V and J ends, which lost 5 bases and 1 base, there was a span of 11 bases. The CDR3 loop is CAWVGDPNTEAFF. CDR3 bases: TGTGCCTGGGTGGGCGACCCGAACACTGAAGCTTTCTTT.

This clone was observed a handful of times. This chain links TRBV9 with TRBJ1-2; unclear D gene. There are 13 residues in the CDR3. The germline gives CDR1 SGDLS, CDR2 YYNGEE. V was trimmed by 3 bases and J by 8 bases, leaving 14 bases between them. Here the CDR3 DNA reads TGTGCCAGCAGCGATGATTGGGTGGGCGGCTACACCTTC. Its translation is CASSDDWVGGYTF.

This clone was counted a single time. This chain links TRBV27 with TRBJ2-7, with 7 bases matching TRBD1. The CDR3 extends over 15 amino acids. Germline values: CDR1 MNHEY, CDR2 SMNVEV (reference sequence). With V trimmed by 0 bases and J by 4 bases, 6 bases remained unmatched. CDR3 protein: CASSLSGTVYYEQYF. CDR3 nucleotides: TGTGCCAGCAGTTTATCGGGGACAGTTTATTACGAGCAGTACTTC.

The CDR3 DNA reads as TGCGCCAGCAGAGAGACAGCCGCCAACACTGAAGCTTTCTTT. Translation gives CASRETAANTEAFF. The chain recombines TRBV5-1 with TRBJ1-1; weak D call: TRBD1 (5 bases). The CDR3 length is 14 residues. Germline lookup yields CDR1 SGHRS and CDR2 YFSETQ. The V and J ends lost 5 bases and 2 bases respectively, with 13 bases between them.